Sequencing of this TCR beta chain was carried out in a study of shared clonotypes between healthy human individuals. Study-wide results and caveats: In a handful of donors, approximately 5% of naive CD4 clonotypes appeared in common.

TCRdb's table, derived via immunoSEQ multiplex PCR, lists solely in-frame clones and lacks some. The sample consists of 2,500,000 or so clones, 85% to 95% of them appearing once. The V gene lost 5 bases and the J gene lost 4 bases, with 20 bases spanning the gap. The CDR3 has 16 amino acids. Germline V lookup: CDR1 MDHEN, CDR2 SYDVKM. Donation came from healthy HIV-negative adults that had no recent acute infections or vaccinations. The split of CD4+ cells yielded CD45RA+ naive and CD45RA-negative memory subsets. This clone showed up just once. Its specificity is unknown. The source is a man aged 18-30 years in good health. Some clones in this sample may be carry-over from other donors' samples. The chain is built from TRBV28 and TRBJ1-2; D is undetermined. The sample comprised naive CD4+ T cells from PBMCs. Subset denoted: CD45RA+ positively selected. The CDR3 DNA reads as TGTGCCAGCAGTCTGCTTTTCGGACGGTCCATCTATGGCTACACCTTC. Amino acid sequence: CASSLLFGRSIYGYTF.